The following is a TCR beta chain sequence with its context. Its antigen is unidentified. The CDR3 loop spans 15 amino acids. The germline V gene has CDR1 MNHNY and CDR2 SVGAGI (reference sequence). This record belongs to a study of T cell clusters in autoimmune cytopenias. Whole-study findings and limits: Physiological T cell clusters of healthy donors were apparently absent in primary autoimmune cytopenia patients. TRB repertoire shifts in secondary cytopenia and chronic lymphocytic leukemia mostly reflected lymphoma, not autoimmunity.

Roughly 38,000 genome equivalents of blood DNA were amplified for TRB. Multiplex touch-down PCR amplified TRB using TRB-A and TRB-B pools in one tube. TCRdb processed the multiplex PCR reads again and assigns one entry to each CDR3 protein, with no DNA. This table lists under 15,000 distinct CDR3 sequences. The TCR sequence derives from a human donor with an autoimmune cytopenia or autoimmune hepatitis (not recorded which). V usage is TRBV6-6 and J usage is TRBJ2-5; TCRdb calls TRBD1, which cannot be checked without DNA. What was sequenced was peripheral blood. Here the CDR3 reads CASSTGTGTGETQYF.